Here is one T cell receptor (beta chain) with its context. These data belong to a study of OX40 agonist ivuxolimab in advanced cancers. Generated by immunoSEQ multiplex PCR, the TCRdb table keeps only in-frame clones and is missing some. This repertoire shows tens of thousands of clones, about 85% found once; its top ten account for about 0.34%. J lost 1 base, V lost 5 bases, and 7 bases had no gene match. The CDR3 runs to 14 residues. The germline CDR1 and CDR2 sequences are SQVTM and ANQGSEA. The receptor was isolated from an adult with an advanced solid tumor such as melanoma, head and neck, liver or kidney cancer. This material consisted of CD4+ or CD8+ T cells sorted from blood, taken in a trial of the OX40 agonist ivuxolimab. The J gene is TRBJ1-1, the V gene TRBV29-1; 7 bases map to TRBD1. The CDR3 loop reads CSVRGDSKNTEAFF. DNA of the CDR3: TGCAGCGTTAGGGGGGACAGCAAGAACACTGAAGCTTTCTTT.